This T cell receptor beta chain was recorded in a study of cytomegalovirus exposure and HLA in healthy donors. Findings and caveats of the study: An assumption of roughly uniform sequencing depth across donors underlay the presence/absence analyses.

CDR1 and CDR2 from the germline V gene are SGHTA and FQGNSA. V dropped 1 base and J dropped 11; count of bases not matched to a gene: 8. CDR3 length equals 15 residues. Healthy individuals who donated bone marrow served as the donors. 60 Vbeta and 13 Jbeta primers were used in PCR. Sequenced by immunoSEQ multiplex PCR; TCRdb stores in-frame clones only, minus some. The sample lists about 60,000 clones; 77% were seen once. For this clone: Its cognate antigen is unknown.

The chain has TRBV7-2 and TRBJ2-5, with 12 bases matching TRBD1. The clonotype originates from a female donor in good health and CMV-seronegative. The sample was PBMCs. This CDR3 reads CASSLDGTGGREQYF. The CDR3 DNA reads as TGTGCCAGCAGCTTAGACGGGACAGGGGGCCGGGAGCAGTACTTC.